The following is a TCR beta chain sequence with its context. This specimen belongs to a study of PD-L1 blockade in urothelial cancer. Study at large: Starting in the mid-2010s, patients were given atezolizumab (1,200 mg intravenously every 3 weeks). Analyses were performed on blood at 3 weeks after treatment start (the second dose) and at 6 weeks. Blood samples had a median of around 150,000 T cells.

What went into each PCR as a spike was synthetic TCR analog templates. Profiling relied on immunoSEQ multiplex PCR, and the TCRdb table lists in-frame clones only, not all of them. Found here are 38,000 or so clones, about 86% of them singletons; the top ten hold 16%. The CDR3 consists of 15 residues. The V end lost 4 bases, the J end lost 4 bases, and 18 bases lay between the germline ends. Germline V gives CDR1 SGHDT, CDR2 YYEEEE. The genes are TRBV5-6 and TRBJ2-7; no definite D call. The TCR comes from a man aged 60-69 years with urothelial cancer. The sample here was PBMCs, taken around atezolizumab (anti-PD-L1) treatment. The CDR3 nucleotides read TGTGCCAGCAGCAGAATGGCGGCGCCACCTTACGAGCAGTACTTC. This sequence encodes CASSRMAAPPYEQYF. The whole variable domain, filled in from reference TRBV5-6 and TRBJ2-7, reads DAGVTQSPTHLIKTRGQQVTLRCSPKSGHDTVSWYQQALGQGPQFIFQYYEEEERQRGNFPDRFSGHQFPNYSSELNVNALLLGDSALYLCASSRMAAPPYEQYFGPGTRLTVT.